The sequence of this TCR beta chain was determined in a study of T cell repertoires in cytomegalovirus infection. The overall study: CMV epitopes that were recently identified and HLA-C-restricted were used alongside well-studied HLA-B-restricted ones. From public TCR beta signatures came an indication of both CMV infection and matching HLA type.

TCRdb analysed the reads with MiXCR anew, one entry per CDR3 protein. The data contain under 450,000 distinct CDR3 sequences, approximately 35% of them seen just once; the ten biggest clones take up roughly 13%. Points from the study as a whole: HLA-C-restricted, CMV-specific TCR beta clonotypes were dominant ex vivo.

V lost 0 bases, J lost 3 bases, and 7 bases lay in between. This CDR3 is built from 14 residues. CDR1 is MGHDK, CDR2 SYGVNS, per germline. Turning to this clonotype: Its specificity is unknown.

This specimen was cultured PBMCs, taken from culture after CMV antigen stimulation. The chain uses TRBV25-1 and TRBJ2-3; TRBD1 might be the D (6 bases). This TCR was recovered from a human donor in good health (CMV status not recorded). Some clones in this sample may be carry-over from other donors' samples. CDR3 nucleotides: TGTGCCAGCAGTGAATACCAGGGGACAGATACGCAGTATTTT. It codes for CASSEYQGTDTQYF.